This T cell receptor beta chain was obtained from a study of T cell responses to AZD1222 COVID-19 vaccine. General observations from the study: Spike as a whole was targeted by vaccine-associated CD4 TCRs, dominant at 160-218 and 743-854. Females made up more of the donors, who were largely white British, and clonal diversity may have come out too low. Nearly half of unique spike-specific TCRs reportedly avoided B.1.351 and B.1.1.7 mutated regions.

Generated by immunoSEQ multiplex PCR, the TCRdb table keeps only in-frame clones and is missing some. This table has 15,000 to 17,000 clones, roughly 90% appearing once. With regard to this clone: Its cognate antigen is unknown.

Second-dose timings of about 4 or about 12 weeks were pooled. The sequence was collected from an adult who received the AZD1222 COVID-19 vaccine. Material: peripheral blood, obtained 28 days after the second AZD1222 dose.

The CDR3 nucleotides are TGTGCCAGCAGTGAAGGGCGGGTTCGGTACGGCAATCAGCCCCAGCATTTT. Protein sequence: CASSEGRVRYGNQPQHF. The rearrangement links TRBV6-1 to TRBJ1-5; D gene uncertain. V shed 1 base and J shed 2 bases, with 15 bases lying between them. The CDR3 has 17 residues. The germline V gene has CDR1 MNHNS and CDR2 SASEGT.